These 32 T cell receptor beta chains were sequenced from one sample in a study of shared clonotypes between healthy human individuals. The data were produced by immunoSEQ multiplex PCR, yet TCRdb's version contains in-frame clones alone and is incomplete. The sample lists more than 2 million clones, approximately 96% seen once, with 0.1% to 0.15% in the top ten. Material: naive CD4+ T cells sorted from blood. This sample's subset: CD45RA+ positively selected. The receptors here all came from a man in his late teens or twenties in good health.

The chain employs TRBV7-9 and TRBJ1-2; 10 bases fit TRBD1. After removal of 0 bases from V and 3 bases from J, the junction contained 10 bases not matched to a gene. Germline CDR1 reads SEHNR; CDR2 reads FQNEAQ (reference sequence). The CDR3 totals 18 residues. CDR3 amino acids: CASSLAGGGTGADYGYTF. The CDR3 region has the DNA TGTGCCAGCAGCTTAGCAGGAGGTGGGACAGGGGCGGACTATGGCTACACCTTC.

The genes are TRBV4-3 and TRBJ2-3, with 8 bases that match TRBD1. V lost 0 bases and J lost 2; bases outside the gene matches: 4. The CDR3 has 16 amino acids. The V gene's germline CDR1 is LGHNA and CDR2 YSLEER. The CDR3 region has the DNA TGCGCCAGCAGCCAAGATCCCCAGGGGGCCACAGATACGCAGTATTTT. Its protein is CASSQDPQGATDTQYF.

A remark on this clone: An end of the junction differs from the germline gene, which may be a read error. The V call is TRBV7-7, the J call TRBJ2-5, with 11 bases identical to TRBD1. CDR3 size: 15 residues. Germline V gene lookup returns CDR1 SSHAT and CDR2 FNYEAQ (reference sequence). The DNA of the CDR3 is TGTGCTAGCAGCCAGGGACAGGGGGTACAAGAGACCCAGTACTTC. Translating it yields CASSQGQGVQETQYF.

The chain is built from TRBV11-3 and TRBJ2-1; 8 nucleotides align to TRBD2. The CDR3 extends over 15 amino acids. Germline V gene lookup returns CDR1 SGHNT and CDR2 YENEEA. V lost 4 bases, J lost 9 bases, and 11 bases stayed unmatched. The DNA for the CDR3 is TGTGCCAGCAGCTCGCAAACGGGGGGGCAGGGTGAGCAGTTCTTC. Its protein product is CASSSQTGGQGEQFF.

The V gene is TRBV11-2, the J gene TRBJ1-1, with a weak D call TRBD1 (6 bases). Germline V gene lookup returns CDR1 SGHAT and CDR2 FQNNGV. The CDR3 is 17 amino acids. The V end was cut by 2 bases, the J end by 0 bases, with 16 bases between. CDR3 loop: CASSLTEQGSMNTEAFF. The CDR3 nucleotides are TGTGCCAGCAGCTTAACAGAACAGGGTAGTATGAACACTGAAGCTTTCTTT.

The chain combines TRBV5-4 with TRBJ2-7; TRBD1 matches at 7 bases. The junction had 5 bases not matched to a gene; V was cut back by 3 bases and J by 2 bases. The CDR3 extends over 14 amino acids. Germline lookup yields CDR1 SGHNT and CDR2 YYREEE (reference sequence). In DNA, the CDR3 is TGTGCCAGCAGCTCAACAGGGACAGCCTACGAGCAGTACTTC. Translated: CASSSTGTAYEQYF.

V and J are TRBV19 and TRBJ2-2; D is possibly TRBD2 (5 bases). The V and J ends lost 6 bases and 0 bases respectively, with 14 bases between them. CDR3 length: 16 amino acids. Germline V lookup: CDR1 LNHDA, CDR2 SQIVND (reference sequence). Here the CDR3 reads CASRSVPGSNTGELFF. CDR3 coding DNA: TGTGCCAGTAGAAGCGTCCCGGGATCGAACACCGGGGAGCTGTTTTTT.

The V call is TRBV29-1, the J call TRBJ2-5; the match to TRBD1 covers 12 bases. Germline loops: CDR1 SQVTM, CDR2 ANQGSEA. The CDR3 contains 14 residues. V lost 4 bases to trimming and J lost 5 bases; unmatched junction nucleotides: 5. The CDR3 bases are TGCAGCGTTGGAGGGACAGGGGGCAGGGAGACCCAGTACTTC. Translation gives CSVGGTGGRETQYF.

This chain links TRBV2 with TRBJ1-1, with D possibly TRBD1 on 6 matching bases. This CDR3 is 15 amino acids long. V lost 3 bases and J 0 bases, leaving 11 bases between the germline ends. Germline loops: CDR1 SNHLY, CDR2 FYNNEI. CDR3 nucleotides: TGTGCCAGCAGTGATGATGGGGACATGAACACTGAAGCTTTCTTT. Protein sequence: CASSDDGDMNTEAFF.

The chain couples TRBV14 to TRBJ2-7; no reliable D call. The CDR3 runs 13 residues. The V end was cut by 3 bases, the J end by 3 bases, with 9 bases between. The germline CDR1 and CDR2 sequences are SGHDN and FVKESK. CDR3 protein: CASSQGFFYEQYF. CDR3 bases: TGTGCCAGCAGCCAGGGCTTCTTCTACGAGCAGTACTTC.

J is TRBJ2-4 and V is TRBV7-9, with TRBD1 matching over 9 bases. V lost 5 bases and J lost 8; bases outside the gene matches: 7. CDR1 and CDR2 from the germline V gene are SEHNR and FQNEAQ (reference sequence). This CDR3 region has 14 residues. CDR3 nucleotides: TGTGCCAGCAGCCTACGGGACAGGGCAGACATTCAGTACTTC. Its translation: CASSLRDRADIQYF.

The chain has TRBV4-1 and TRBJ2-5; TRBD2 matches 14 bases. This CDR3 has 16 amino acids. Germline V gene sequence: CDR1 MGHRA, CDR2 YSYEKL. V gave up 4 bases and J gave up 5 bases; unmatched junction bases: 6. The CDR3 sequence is CASSLGLAGGIETQYF. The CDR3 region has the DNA TGCGCCAGCAGCCTCGGACTAGCGGGAGGTATTGAGACCCAGTACTTC.

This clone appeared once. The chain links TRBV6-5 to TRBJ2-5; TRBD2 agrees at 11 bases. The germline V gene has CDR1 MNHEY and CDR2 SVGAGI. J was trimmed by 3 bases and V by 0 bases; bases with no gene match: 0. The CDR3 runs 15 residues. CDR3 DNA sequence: TGTGCCAGCAGTTACTCGACTAGCGGGGAAGAGACCCAGTACTTC. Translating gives CASSYSTSGEETQYF.

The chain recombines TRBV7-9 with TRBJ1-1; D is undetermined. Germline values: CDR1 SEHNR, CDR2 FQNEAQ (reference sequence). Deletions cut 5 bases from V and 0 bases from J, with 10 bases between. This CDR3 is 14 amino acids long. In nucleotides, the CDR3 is TGTGCCAGCAGCCAACAGATAATGAACACTGAAGCTTTCTTT. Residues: CASSQQIMNTEAFF.

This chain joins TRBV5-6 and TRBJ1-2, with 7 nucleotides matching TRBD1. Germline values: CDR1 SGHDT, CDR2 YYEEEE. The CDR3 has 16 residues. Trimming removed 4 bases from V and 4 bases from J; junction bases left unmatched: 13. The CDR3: CASSLGTAVSSYGYTF. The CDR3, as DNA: TGTGCCAGCAGCCTAGGGACAGCTGTGTCCTCCTATGGCTACACCTTC.

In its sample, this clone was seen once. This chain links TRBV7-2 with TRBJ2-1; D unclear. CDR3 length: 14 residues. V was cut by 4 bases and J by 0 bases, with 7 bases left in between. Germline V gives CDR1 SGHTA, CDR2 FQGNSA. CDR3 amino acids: CASSSDVSYNEQFF. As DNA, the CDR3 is TGTGCCAGCAGCTCCGACGTCTCCTACAATGAGCAGTTCTTC.

The DNA for the CDR3 is TGTGCCAGCAGTCAGCGGGGGGACCTCTACAATGAGCAGTTCTTC. Translated: CASSQRGDLYNEQFF. This chain connects TRBV11-2 to TRBJ2-1; 9 bases align to TRBD2. Trimming removed 6 bases from V and 3 bases from J; junction bases left unmatched: 6. There are 15 residues in the CDR3. Germline CDR1 and CDR2: SGHAT and FQNNGV.

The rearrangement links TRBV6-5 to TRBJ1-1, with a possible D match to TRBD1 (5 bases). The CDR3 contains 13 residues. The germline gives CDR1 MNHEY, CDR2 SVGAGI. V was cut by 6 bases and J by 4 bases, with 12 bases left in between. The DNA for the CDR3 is TGTGCCAGCAGGGGGACGGTATCCACTGAAGCTTTCTTT. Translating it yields CASRGTVSTEAFF.

CDR3 region: CASSGHRVVEQYF. The CDR3 DNA reads as TGTGCCAGCAGTGGCCACAGGGTGGTCGAGCAGTACTTC. The rearrangement uses TRBV2 and TRBJ2-7, with D possibly TRBD1 on 6 matching bases. V lost 4 bases and J 6 bases, leaving 13 bases between the germline ends. CDR1 and CDR2 from the germline V gene are SNHLY and FYNNEI. The CDR3 runs 13 residues.

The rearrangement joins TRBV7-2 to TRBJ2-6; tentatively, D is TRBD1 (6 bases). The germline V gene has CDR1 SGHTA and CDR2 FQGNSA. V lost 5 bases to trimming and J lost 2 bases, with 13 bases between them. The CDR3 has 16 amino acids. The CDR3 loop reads CASSPTGFAGANVLTF. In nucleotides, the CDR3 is TGTGCCAGCAGCCCCACAGGGTTCGCTGGGGCCAACGTCCTGACTTTC.

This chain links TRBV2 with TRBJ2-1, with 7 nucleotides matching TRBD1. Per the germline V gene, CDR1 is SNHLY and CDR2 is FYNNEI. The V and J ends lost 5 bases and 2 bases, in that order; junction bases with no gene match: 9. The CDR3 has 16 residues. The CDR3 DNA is TGTGCCAGCAGTCGTACAGGGGCCGGCGCCTACAATGAGCAGTTCTTC. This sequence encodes CASSRTGAGAYNEQFF.

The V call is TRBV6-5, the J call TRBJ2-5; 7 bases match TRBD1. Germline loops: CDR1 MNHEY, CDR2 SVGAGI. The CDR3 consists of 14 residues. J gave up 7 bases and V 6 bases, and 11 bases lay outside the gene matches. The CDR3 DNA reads TGTGCCAGCAGCGGGACAGAGGGGGCGGTGACCCAGTACTTC. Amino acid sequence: CASSGTEGAVTQYF.

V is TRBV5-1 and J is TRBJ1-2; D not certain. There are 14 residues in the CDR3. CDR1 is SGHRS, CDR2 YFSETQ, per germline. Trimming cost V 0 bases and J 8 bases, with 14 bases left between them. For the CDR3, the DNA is TGCGCCAGCAGCTTGGTAACCGGGCCTGGGGGCTACACCTTC. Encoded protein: CASSLVTGPGGYTF.

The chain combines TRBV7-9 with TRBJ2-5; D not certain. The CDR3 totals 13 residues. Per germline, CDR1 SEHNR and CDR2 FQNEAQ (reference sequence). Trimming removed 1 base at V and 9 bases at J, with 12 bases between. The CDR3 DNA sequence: TGTGCCAGCAGCTTAGACGGGCTAGGGCCCCAGTACTTC. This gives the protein CASSLDGLGPQYF.

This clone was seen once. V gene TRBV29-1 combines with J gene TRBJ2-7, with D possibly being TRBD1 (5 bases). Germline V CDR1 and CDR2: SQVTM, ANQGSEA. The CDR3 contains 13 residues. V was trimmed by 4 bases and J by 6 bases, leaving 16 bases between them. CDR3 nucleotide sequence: TGCAGCGTTGGGGGTATAGGGGCCATCGAGCAGTACTTC. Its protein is CSVGGIGAIEQYF.

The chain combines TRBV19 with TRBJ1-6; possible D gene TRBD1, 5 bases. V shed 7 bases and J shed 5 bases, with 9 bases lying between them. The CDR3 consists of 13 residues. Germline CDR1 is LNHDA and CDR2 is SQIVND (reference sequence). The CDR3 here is CASNRQNNSPLHF. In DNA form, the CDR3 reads TGTGCCAGTAATCGACAGAATAATTCACCCCTCCACTTT.

CDR3 region: CASSFTVAGEGNEQFF. The CDR3 nucleotides are TGTGCCAGCAGTTTTACGGTAGCGGGAGAGGGGAATGAGCAGTTCTTC. V is TRBV27 and J is TRBJ2-1; 9 bases agree with TRBD2. Per the germline V gene, CDR1 is MNHEY and CDR2 is SMNVEV (reference sequence). The CDR3 runs 16 residues. The trim removed 3 bases at V and 7 bases at J, leaving 10 bases unmatched.

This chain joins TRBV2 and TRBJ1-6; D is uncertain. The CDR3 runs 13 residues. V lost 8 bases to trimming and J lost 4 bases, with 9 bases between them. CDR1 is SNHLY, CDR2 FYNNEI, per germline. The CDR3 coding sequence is TGTGCCAGCTGGAGGACGTATAATTCACCCCTCCACTTT. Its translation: CASWRTYNSPLHF.

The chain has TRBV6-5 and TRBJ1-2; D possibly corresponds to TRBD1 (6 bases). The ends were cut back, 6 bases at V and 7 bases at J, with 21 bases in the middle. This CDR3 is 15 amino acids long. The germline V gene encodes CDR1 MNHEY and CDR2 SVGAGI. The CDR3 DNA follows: TGTGCCAGCAGCGCCCTCGTGAAGGGGGGTCTTGGCTACACCTTC. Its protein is CASSALVKGGLGYTF.

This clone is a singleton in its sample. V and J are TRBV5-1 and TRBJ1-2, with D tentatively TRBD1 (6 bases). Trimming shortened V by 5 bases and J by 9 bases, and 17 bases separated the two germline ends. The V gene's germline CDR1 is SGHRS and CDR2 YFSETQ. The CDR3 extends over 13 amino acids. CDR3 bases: TGCGCCAGCAGTCCCCTGCAGGGGCCTAGCTACACCTTC. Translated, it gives CASSPLQGPSYTF.

The CDR3 is CASSQDIGQVGEQYF. The CDR3 DNA follows: TGTGCCAGCAGCCAAGATATAGGACAGGTCGGAGAGCAGTACTTC. The chain combines TRBV14 with TRBJ2-7; 7 positions agree with TRBD1. The germline CDR1 and CDR2 sequences are SGHDN and FVKESK. Unmatched junction bases numbered 9, after V lost 0 bases and J lost 7 bases. This CDR3 is built from 15 residues.

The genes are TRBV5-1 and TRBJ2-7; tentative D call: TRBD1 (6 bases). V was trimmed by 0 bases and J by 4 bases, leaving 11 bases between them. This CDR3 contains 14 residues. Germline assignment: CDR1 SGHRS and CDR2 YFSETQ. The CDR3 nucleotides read TGCGCCAGCAGCTTGGCCCCGGACAGATACGAGCAGTACTTC. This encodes CASSLAPDRYEQYF.